The 5 T cell receptor beta chains below were found in one sample sequenced in a study of blood T cell repertoires in COVID-19. Measured with immunoSEQ multiplex PCR; TCRdb has only the in-frame clones, and not every one. Of some 400,000 clones listed, 90% were seen once; the top ten hold 6% to 7.5%. Material: peripheral blood. These receptors originate from a man aged 18 to 30 with active or convalescent COVID-19.

The chain has TRBV7-6 and TRBJ1-1, with 9 bases aligning to TRBD1. This CDR3 contains 15 residues. The V gene end was trimmed by 6 bases and the J gene end by 5 bases; junction bases not matched to a gene: 10. The germline V gene has CDR1 SGHVS and CDR2 FNYEAQ. This CDR3 reads CASSLEQGARTEAFF. CDR3 sequence (DNA): TGTGCCAGCAGTCTAGAACAGGGGGCAAGGACTGAAGCTTTCTTT.

The chain couples TRBV7-2 to TRBJ2-7; D gene unclear. V was clipped by 5 bases and J by 6 bases, with 14 bases between them. CDR3 length equals 13 residues. Germline CDR1 is SGHTA and CDR2 is FQGNSA. CDR3 bases: TGTGCCAGCAGCCAACGGCGACTTGGCGAGCAGTACTTC. It yields the protein CASSQRRLGEQYF. The full variable domain, in which reference TRBV7-2 and TRBJ2-7 provide the parts outside the CDR3, is GAGVSQSPSNKVTEKGKDVELRCDPISGHTALYWYRQSLGQGLEFLIYFQGNSAPDKSGLPSDRFSAERTGGSVSTLTIQRTQQEDSAVYLCASSQRRLGEQYFGPGTRLTVT.

This clone appeared once. The CDR3 loop is CASSQDVGQGQETQYF. The CDR3 DNA reads TGCGCCAGCAGCCAAGATGTTGGACAGGGACAAGAGACCCAGTACTTC. V usage is TRBV4-3 and J usage is TRBJ2-5; the match to TRBD1 covers 8 bases. The CDR3 is made up of 16 amino acids. The J segment lost 2 bases and the V segment lost 0 bases, leaving 5 bases of the junction unmatched. Germline V CDR1 and CDR2: LGHNA, YSLEER.

The chain has TRBV19 and TRBJ1-5; 9 bases fit TRBD1. V shed 6 bases and J 3 bases; nucleotides not matched to a gene: 9. CDR3 length: 16 amino acids. Germline CDR1 and CDR2: LNHDA and SQIVND (reference sequence). CDR3 coding DNA: TGTGCCAGTAGCCACCAGGGACAGGGTTCCAATCAGCCCCAGCATTTT. Residues: CASSHQGQGSNQPQHF.

J is TRBJ1-1 and V is TRBV3-1 (or the pseudogene TRBV3-2); D not certain. Trimming pared 4 bases from V and 1 base from J, leaving 16 bases between. Germline-derived CDR1 and CDR2 are LGHDT and YNNKEL (reference sequence). This CDR3 spans 16 amino acids. The CDR3 DNA sequence: TGTGCCAGCAGCCCATACCCCCGGGGAGGGAACACTGAAGCTTTCTTT. Translated, it gives CASSPYPRGGNTEAFF.